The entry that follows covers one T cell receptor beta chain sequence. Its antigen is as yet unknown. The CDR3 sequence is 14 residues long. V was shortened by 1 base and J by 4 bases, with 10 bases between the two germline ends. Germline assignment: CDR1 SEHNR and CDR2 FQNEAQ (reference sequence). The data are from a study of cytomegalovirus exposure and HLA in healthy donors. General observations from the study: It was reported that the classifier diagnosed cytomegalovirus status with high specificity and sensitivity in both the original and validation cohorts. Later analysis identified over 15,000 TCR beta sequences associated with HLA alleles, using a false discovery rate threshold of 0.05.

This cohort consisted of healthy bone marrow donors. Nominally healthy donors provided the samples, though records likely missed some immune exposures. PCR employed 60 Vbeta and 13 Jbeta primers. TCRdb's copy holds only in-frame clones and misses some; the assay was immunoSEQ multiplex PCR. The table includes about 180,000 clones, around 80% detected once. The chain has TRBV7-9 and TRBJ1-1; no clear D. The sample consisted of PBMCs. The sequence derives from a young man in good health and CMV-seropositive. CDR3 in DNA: TGTGCCAGCAGCTTAGGGTCCGGTTTCACTGAAGCTTTCTTT. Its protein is CASSLGSGFTEAFF. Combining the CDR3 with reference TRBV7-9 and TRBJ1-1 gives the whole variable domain DTGVSQNPRHKITKRGQNVTFRCDPISEHNRLYWYRQTLGQGPEFLTYFQNEAQLEKSRLLSDRFSAERPKGSFSTLEIQRTEQGDSAMYLCASSLGSGFTEAFFGQGTRLTVV.